The present entry profiles one T cell receptor beta chain with its context. The source of the sample is a study of blood T cell repertoires in COVID-19. As for the study in general: In each case, the material was cDNA or gDNA derived from T cells, B-cell-depleted T cells, or PBMCs.

Germline V gene sequence: CDR1 LNHDA, CDR2 SQIVND (reference sequence). CDR3 size: 15 residues. Trimming cost V 3 bases and J 1 base, with 13 bases left between them. As originally analysed: Researchers report that nucleated cell counts were estimated from reference gene primer amplification. The table came from immunoSEQ multiplex PCR; TCRdb's copy has only in-frame clones and leaves some out. V, J and clone size are those of that table, while D and trimming were read from the DNA. The sample has tens of thousands of clones, approximately 80% seen once; the top ten hold 13%. The sample was peripheral blood. The V call is TRBV19, the J call TRBJ2-7; the D gene is possibly TRBD1 (6 bases). The source of this sequence is a woman older than 75 with acute or convalescent COVID-19. The CDR3: CASSIAATGSYEQYF. CDR3 nucleotide sequence: TGTGCCAGTAGTATTGCGGCAACAGGGTCCTACGAGCAGTACTTC.